The rows below give T cell receptor beta chains drawn from one sample of a study of T-cell reconstitution after alpha-beta-depleted transplantation in children. One entry per CDR3 protein, called by TCRdb with MiXCR from the PCR reads. The sample shows nearly 550,000 distinct CDR3 sequences, about 16% of them seen only once. Sequences were derived from PBMCs from the stem cell graft donor, sampled from the stem cell graft. Receptor source: a human donor who donated a stem cell graft to a child with acute lymphoblastic leukemia. Each CDR3 is given with its conserved first and last residue. The D gene is left open where the match is weak. Some rows mark clone size as missing; the rest say once, few, many or name a class of expanded clone.

V	size	J	D	CDR3	DNA
TRBV29-1	few	TRBJ2-3	TRBD2	CSVASGRYTDTQYF	TGCAGCGTTGCTAGCGGGAGGTATACAGATACGCAGTATTTT
TRBV7-6	few	TRBJ2-1	.	CASSLGLTNEQFF	TGTGCCAGCAGCTTAGGGCTAACCAATGAGCAGTTCTTC
TRBV18	once	TRBJ1-6	.	CASSPRPGSSYNSPLHF	TGTGCCAGCTCACCACGGCCAGGGAGCTCCTATAATTCACCCCTCCACTTT
TRBV15	.	TRBJ2-4	.	CATSRDSGRVAKNIQYF	TGTGCCACCAGCAGAGATTCTGGAAGGGTGGCCAAAAACATTCAGTACTTC
TRBV15	few	TRBJ1-5	.	CATSRVAGSPQHF	TGTGCCACCAGCAGAGTCGCGGGTTCGCCCCAGCATTTT
TRBV7-6	few	TRBJ2-7	TRBD2	CASSWTSGNLQEQYF	TGTGCCAGCAGCTGGACTAGCGGGAACCTCCAGGAGCAGTACTTC
TRBV9	many	TRBJ1-2	.	CASSVDWAATYGYTF	TGTGCCAGCAGCGTAGATTGGGCGGCGACCTATGGCTACACCTTC
TRBV29-1	few	TRBJ2-1	.	CSVLRDSNEQFF	TGCAGCGTTCTGCGGGACAGCAATGAGCAGTTCTTC
TRBV20-1	few	TRBJ2-1	.	CSARDSQGGHGDNEQFF	TGCAGTGCTAGAGATAGCCAGGGGGGGCATGGGGACAATGAGCAGTTCTTC
TRBV12-3/TRBV12-4	few	TRBJ1-1	.	CASRPMHLNTEAFF	TGTGCCAGCAGGCCCATGCACTTGAACACTGAAGCTTTCTTT
TRBV7-2	few	TRBJ2-5	.	CASSLGLPTETQYF	TGTGCCAGCAGCTTAGGGCTGCCCACAGAGACCCAGTACTTC
TRBV14	.	TRBJ2-7	TRBD2	CASSPTLGERDYEQYF	TGTGCCAGCAGCCCGACCTTGGGCGAGCGGGACTACGAGCAGTACTTC
TRBV7-8	many	TRBJ1-4	.	CASTSQGSVKLFF	TGTGCCAGCACCTCACAGGGATCTGTAAAACTGTTTTTT
TRBV20-1	few	TRBJ2-1	.	CSARGPSVNNEQFF	TGCAGTGCTAGAGGGCCTAGCGTGAATAATGAGCAGTTCTTC
TRBV29-1	few	TRBJ1-1	.	CSSKTGTEAFF	TGCAGCTCCAAGACCGGGACAGAAGCTTTCTTT
TRBV20-1	.	TRBJ2-1	.	CSARDRADNEQFF	TGCAGTGCTAGAGATCGTGCCGACAATGAGCAGTTCTTC
TRBV25-1	.	TRBJ2-7	TRBD1	CASRGQGVWEQYF	TGTGCCAGCAGGGGACAGGGCGTGTGGGAGCAGTACTTC
TRBV20-1	few	TRBJ2-7	.	CSAGDTETLYEQYF	TGCAGTGCCGGGGATACGGAGACCCTCTACGAGCAGTACTTC
TRBV7-9	.	TRBJ1-1	.	CASSLLSGGVMNTEAFF	TGTGCCAGCAGCTTATTGAGTGGGGGCGTCATGAACACTGAAGCTTTCTTT
TRBV5-1	.	TRBJ2-2	TRBD2	CASRLAVSDTGELFF	TGCGCCAGCCGACTAGCGGTCTCGGACACCGGGGAGCTGTTTTTT
TRBV3-1	.	TRBJ2-1	.	CASSQVTTEQFF	TGTGCCAGCAGCCAAGTTACGACTGAGCAGTTCTTC
TRBV25-1	many	TRBJ1-1	.	CASREGGNTEAFF	TGTGCCAGCAGGGAGGGGGGCAACACTGAAGCTTTCTTT
TRBV11-3	few	TRBJ2-7	.	CASSRTISGSYEQYF	TGTGCCAGCAGCCGCACCATTAGCGGAAGCTACGAGCAGTACTTC